This T cell receptor beta chain was captured by sequencing in a study of blood T cell repertoires in COVID-19. At the level of the study: Sites in the United States, Italy and Spain provided acute and convalescent COVID-19 samples. PBMCs, B-cell-depleted T cells, or T cells provided the cDNA or gDNA that made up the material.

Original processing methods: For nucleated cells, counts were estimated from reference gene primer amplification. Only in-frame clones appear in the TCRdb table, and some are missing; sequencing was by immunoSEQ multiplex PCR. The DNA gave D and trimming, while V, J and clone size come from that table. The sample records about 670,000 clones, just under 90% being singletons. This clone appeared once. The CDR3 runs to 17 residues. CDR1 is LGHNA, CDR2 YNFKEQ, per germline. The ends lost 4 bases at V and 1 base at J; junction bases unmatched: 11. The chain combines TRBV4-2 with TRBJ1-1, with 8 bases matching TRBD1. This clonotype originated in a young woman with acute or convalescent COVID-19. Specimen: peripheral blood. CDR3 sequence: CASSRGRTGYSNTEAFF. In DNA form, the CDR3 reads TGTGCCAGCAGCCGGGGGAGGACAGGGTATTCGAACACTGAAGCTTTCTTT.